The present TCR beta chain was sequenced within a study of T-cell memory formation after mild COVID-19. Overall study context: Largely, the TCR clusters proved donor specific.

TCRdb re-called the 5' RACE reads through MiXCR, storing one row per CDR3 protein. The sample consists of 150,000 to 200,000 distinct CDR3 sequences, roughly a third of them appearing once. A few counts support this clonotype. Its antigen is currently unknown. Overall study findings and caveats: Cross-reactive memory seemingly joined, as some responding clones were found in pre-infection memory. Contracting CD4+ clones sat mainly in CM and EM; CD8+ in EMRA. For second-wave clones that peaked at day 37, SARS-CoV-2 specificity went unverified.

Sequenced input: PBMCs or a T cell subset sorted from them (not recorded which). This TCR came from an adult woman who had mild COVID-19 (a few samples of this study predate the infection). Cell type and time point are not known.

CDR3 residues: CATSDPTGLDTQYF. CDR3 DNA sequence: TGTGCCACCAGTGACCCGACAGGGTTGGATACGCAGTATTTT. J is TRBJ2-3 and V is TRBV24-1; 7 bases fit TRBD1. CDR3 length: 14 amino acids. Germline CDR1 and CDR2: KGHDR and SFDVKD. Trimming took 4 bases from V and 6 from J; bases not matched to a gene: 6.